The 8 T cell receptor beta chains below all came from one sample that was sequenced in a study of blood T cells in healthy people across ages. The second PCR ran about 7 to 12 cycles with a sample-barcoded 5' primer and J-beta primers. TCRdb reprocessed the 5' RACE reads with MiXCR, giving one entry per CDR3 protein. The table has hundreds of thousands of distinct CDR3 sequences, approximately 30% seen once. Sequenced: blood. The receptors originated from an elderly woman in good health.

This clonotype showed up just a few times. The V call is TRBV25-1, the J call TRBJ2-3, with D maybe TRBD2 (5 bases). V was cut by 10 bases and J by 5 bases, with 19 bases left in between. CDR1 MGHDK and CDR2 SYGVNS come from the germline V gene. The CDR3 has 14 amino acids. The CDR3 loop is CATKRLGGGDTQYF. The DNA of the CDR3 is TGTGCCACTAAAAGGTTGGGCGGAGGAGATACGCAGTATTTT.

This clonotype has only a few counts. The rearrangement uses TRBV21-1 and TRBJ1-1; TRBD1, the table's D call, was not compared with the DNA. TRBV21-1 is a known pseudogene. The CDR3 totals 15 residues. Written as DNA, the CDR3 is TGTGCCAGCAGCGGAGCGGGACAGTTGAACACTGAAGCTTTCTTT. Translated, it gives CASSGAGQLNTEAFF.

This clonotype appeared a few times. The chain combines TRBV12-3 or TRBV12-4 with TRBJ1-5, with TRBD1 matching over 8 bases. The CDR3 length is 15 residues. The V segment lost 4 bases and the J segment 7 bases; nucleotides outside the gene matches: 9. CDR3 DNA sequence: TGTGCCAGCAGTTCCGGAACAGGGGGAGGACAGCCCCAGCATTTT. The encoded protein is CASSSGTGGGQPQHF.

V usage is TRBV30 and J usage is TRBJ2-2; 9 nucleotides line up with TRBD1. This CDR3 is built from 13 residues. The junction had 4 bases not matched to a gene; V was cut back by 4 bases and J by 7 bases. CDR1 and CDR2 (germline): GTSNPN, SVGIG (reference sequence). Here the CDR3 reads CAWNRGLVGELFF. The CDR3 DNA reads as TGTGCCTGGAACAGGGGGCTTGTCGGGGAGCTGTTTTTT.

The chain links TRBV7-9 to TRBJ2-2, with TRBD2 as a possible D gene (6 bases). CDR1 is SEHNR and CDR2 is FQNEAQ in the germline V gene (reference sequence). V lost 1 base to trimming and J lost 6 bases, with 9 bases between them. This CDR3 has 14 amino acids. The CDR3: CASSLDGGAGELFF. The CDR3 DNA sequence: TGTGCCAGCAGCTTAGATGGCGGGGCCGGGGAGCTGTTTTTT.

This clonotype has ten or more counts. This chain's CDR3 is CASSQETGFDYGYTF. The CDR3 nucleotides are TGCGCCAGCAGCCAAGAAACGGGTTTTGACTATGGCTACACCTTC. The genes are TRBV4-3 and TRBJ1-2; no clear D gene. The CDR3 consists of 15 residues. The germline gives CDR1 LGHNA, CDR2 YSLEER. V lost 0 bases, J lost 3 bases, and 11 bases lay in between.

In this sample, this clonotype turned up a few times. The J gene is TRBJ2-3, the V gene TRBV4-2, with D perhaps matching TRBD1 (6 bases). This CDR3 has 17 residues. Trimming removed 0 bases from V and 5 bases from J, with 18 bases in between. In germline, CDR1 is LGHNA, CDR2 YNFKEQ. In nucleotides, the CDR3 is TGTGCCAGCAGCCAAGATAGTGGGCTGACAGGTGGAGATACGCAGTATTTT. Translation gives CASSQDSGLTGGDTQYF.

To note about this clonotype: A read error may explain this, as a much larger clone is one base away. The chain uses TRBV3-1 and TRBJ2-3, with 9 positions matching TRBD2. The CDR3 loop spans 14 amino acids. Germline V gives CDR1 LGHDT, CDR2 YNNKEL (reference sequence). CDR3 coding DNA: TGTGCCAGCAGCCGCGGGGGGGCGGCAGATTCGCAGTATTTT. This sequence encodes CASSRGGAADSQYF.